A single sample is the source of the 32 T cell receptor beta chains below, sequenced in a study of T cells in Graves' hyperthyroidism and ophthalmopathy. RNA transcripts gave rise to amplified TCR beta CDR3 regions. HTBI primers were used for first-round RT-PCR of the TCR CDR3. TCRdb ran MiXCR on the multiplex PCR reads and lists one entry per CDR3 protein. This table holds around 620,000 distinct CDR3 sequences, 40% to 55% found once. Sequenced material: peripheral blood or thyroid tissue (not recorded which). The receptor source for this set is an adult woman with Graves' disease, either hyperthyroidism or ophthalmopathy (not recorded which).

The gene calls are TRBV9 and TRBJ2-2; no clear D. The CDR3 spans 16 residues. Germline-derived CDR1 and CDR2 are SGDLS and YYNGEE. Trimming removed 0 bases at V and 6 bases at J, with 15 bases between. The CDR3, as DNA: TGTGCCAGCAGCGTAGGGGCTTTCCCATCTTCCGGGGAGCTGTTTTTT. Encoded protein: CASSVGAFPSSGELFF.

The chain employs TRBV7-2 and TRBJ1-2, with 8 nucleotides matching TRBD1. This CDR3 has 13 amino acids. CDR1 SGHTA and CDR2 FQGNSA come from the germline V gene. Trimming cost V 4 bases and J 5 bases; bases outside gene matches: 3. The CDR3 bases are TGTGCCAGCAGCTCTAGGACAGGGTATGGCTACACCTTC. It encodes CASSSRTGYGYTF.

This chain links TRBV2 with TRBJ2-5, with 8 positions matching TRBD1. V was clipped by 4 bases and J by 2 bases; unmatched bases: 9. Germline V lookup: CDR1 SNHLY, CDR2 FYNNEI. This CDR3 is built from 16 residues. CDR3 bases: TGTGCCAGCAGTGGGTTCGACAGGGGCCAACAAGAGACCCAGTACTTC. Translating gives CASSGFDRGQQETQYF.

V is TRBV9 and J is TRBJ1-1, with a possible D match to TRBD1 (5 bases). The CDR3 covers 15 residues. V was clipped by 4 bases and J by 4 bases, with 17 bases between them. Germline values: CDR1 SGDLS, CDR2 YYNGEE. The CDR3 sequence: CASSPQGVEGTEAFF. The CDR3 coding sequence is TGTGCCAGCAGCCCGCAGGGTGTTGAAGGCACTGAAGCTTTCTTT.

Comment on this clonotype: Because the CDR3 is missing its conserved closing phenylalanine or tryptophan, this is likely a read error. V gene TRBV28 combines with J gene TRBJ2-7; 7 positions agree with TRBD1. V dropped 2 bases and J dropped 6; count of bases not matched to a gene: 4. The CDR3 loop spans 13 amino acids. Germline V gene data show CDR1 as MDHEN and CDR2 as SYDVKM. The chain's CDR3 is CASSLIPGGEQYL. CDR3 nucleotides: TGTGCCAGCAGTTTAATCCCAGGGGGCGAGCAGTACCTC.

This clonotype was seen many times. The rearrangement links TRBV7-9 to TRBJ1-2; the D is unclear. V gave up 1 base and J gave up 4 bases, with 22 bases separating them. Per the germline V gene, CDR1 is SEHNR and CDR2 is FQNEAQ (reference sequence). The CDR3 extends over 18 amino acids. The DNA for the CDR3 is TGTGCCAGCAGCTTAGAATACCGTCCCCCCCGCCCCGGCTATGGCTACACCTTC. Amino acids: CASSLEYRPPRPGYGYTF.

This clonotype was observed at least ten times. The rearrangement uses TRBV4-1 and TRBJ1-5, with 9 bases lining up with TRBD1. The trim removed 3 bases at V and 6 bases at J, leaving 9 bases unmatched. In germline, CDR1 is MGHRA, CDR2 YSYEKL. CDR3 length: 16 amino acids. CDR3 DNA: TGCGCCAGCAGCCAGGAAGGGACAGGGAGTGGTCAGCCCCAGCATTTT. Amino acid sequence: CASSQEGTGSGQPQHF.

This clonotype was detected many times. In DNA form, the CDR3 reads TGCAGTGCTACCGGACAGGGCCGGGAAAAACTGTTTTTT. Amino acids: CSATGQGREKLFF. V is TRBV20-1 and J is TRBJ1-4; 8 nucleotides line up with TRBD1. The germline V gene has CDR1 DFQATT and CDR2 SNEGSKA (reference sequence). CDR3 length equals 13 residues. Losses at the gene ends were 4 bases for V and 8 bases for J; bases not matched to a gene: 6.

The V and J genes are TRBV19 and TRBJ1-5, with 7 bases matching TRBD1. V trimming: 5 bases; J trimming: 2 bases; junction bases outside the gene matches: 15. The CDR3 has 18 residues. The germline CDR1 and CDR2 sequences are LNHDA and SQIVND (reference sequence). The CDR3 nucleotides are TGTGCCAGTAGTTCCGGATGGGGAGGGGGCGCGGGCAATCAGCCCCAGCATTTT. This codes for CASSSGWGGGAGNQPQHF.

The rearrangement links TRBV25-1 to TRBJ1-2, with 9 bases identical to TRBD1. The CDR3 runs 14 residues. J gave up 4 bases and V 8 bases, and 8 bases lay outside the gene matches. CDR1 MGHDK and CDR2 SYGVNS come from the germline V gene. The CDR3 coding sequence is TGTGCCAGCGGCCGGGACAGGGCAGGCTATGGCTACACCTTC. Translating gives CASGRDRAGYGYTF.

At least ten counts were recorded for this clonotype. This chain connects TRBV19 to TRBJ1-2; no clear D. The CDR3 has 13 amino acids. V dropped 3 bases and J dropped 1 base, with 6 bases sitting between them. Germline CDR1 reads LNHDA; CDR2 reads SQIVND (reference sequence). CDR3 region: CASSIYGNYGYTF. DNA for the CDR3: TGTGCCAGTAGTATCTACGGTAACTATGGCTACACCTTC.

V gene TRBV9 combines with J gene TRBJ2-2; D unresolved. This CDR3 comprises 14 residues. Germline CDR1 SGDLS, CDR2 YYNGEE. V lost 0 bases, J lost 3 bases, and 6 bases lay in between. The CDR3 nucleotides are TGTGCCAGCAGCGTAGCCCTGGACACCGGGGAGCTGTTTTTT. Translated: CASSVALDTGELFF.

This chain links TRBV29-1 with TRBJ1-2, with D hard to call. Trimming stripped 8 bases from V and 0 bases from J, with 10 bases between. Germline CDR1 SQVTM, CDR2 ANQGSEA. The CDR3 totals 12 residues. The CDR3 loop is CSMPSTNYGYTF. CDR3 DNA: TGCAGCATGCCAAGCACTAACTATGGCTACACCTTC.

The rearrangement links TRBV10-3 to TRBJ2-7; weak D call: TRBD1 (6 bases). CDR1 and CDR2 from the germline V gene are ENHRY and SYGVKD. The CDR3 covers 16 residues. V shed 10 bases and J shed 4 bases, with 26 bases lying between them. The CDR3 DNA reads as TGTGCCACCCGGCCGATATCGGGACAAACGTTATACGAGCAGTACTTC. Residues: CATRPISGQTLYEQYF.

CDR3 sequence (DNA): TGTGCCAGCAGTTACGTCGGGGCGCCGGACACCGGGGGACAGCCCCAGCATTTT. This codes for CASSYVGAPDTGGQPQHF. The V gene is TRBV6-6, the J gene TRBJ1-5; D perhaps matches TRBD1 (5 bases). Between the trimmed V and J ends, which lost 2 bases and 7 bases, there was a span of 24 bases. Germline V CDR1 and CDR2: MNHNY, SVGAGI (reference sequence). The CDR3 consists of 18 residues.

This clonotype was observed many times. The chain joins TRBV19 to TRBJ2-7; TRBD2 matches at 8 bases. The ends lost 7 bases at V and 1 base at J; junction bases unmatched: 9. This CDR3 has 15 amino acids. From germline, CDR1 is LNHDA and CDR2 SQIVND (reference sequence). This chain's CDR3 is CASKVVAGLSYEQYF. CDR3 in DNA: TGTGCCAGTAAGGTCGTAGCGGGATTATCCTACGAGCAGTACTTC.

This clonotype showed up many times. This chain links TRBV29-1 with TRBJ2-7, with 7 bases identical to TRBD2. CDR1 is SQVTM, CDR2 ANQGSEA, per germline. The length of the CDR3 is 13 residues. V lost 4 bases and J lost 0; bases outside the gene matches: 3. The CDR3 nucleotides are TGCAGCGTTGGGCGGGAGTACTCCTACGAGCAGTACTTC. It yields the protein CSVGREYSYEQYF.

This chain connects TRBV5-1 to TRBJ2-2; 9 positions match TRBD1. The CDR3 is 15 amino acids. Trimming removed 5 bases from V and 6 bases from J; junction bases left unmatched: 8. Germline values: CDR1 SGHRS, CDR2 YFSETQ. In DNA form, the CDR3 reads TGCGCCAGCAGTTTCGGACAGGGGACGGCCGGGGAGCTGTTTTTT. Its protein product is CASSFGQGTAGELFF. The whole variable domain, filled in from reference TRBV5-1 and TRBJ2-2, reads KAGVTQTPRYLIKTRGQQVTLSCSPISGHRSVSWYQQTPGQGLQFLFEYFSETQRNKGNFPGRFSGRQFSNSRSEMNVSTLELGDSALYLCASSFGQGTAGELFFGEGSRLTVL.

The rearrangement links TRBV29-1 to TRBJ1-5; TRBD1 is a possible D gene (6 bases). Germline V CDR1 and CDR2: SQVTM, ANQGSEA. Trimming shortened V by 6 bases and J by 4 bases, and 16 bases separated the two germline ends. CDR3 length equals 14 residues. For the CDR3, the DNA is TGCAGCGTCACTGGGGGGGCAGGTAATCAGCCCCAGCATTTT. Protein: CSVTGGAGNQPQHF.

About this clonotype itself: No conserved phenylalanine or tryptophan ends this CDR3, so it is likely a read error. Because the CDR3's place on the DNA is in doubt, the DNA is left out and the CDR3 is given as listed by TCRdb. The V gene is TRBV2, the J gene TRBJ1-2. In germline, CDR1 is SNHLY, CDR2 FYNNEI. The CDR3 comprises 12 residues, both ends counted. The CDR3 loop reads CASGKTSGTMTY.

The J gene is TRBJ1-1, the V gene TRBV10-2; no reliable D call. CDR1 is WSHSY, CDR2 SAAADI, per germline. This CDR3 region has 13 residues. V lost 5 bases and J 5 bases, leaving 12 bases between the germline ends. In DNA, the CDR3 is TGCGCCAGCAGTCCGGACCTGGGGACTGAAGCTTTCTTT. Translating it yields CASSPDLGTEAFF.

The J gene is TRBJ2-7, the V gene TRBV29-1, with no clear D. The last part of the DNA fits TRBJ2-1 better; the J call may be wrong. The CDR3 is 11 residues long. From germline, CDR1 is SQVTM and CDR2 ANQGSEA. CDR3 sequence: CSVDGIVEQFF. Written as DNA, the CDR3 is TGCAGCGTTGATGGGATAGTTGAGCAGTTCTTC.

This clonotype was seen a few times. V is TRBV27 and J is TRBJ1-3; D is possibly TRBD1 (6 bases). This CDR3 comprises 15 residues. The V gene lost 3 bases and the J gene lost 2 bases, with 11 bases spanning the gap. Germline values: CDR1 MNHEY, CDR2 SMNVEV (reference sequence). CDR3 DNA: TGTGCCAGCAGTTTCAGAGGGGGGACTGGAAACACCATATATTTT. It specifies CASSFRGGTGNTIYF.

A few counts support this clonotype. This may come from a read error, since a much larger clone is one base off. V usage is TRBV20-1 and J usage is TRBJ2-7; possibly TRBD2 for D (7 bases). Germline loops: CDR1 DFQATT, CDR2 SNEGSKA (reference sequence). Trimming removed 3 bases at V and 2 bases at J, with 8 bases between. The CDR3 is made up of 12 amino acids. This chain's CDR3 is CSASGGPYEQYF. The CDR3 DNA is TGCAGTGCTAGCGGGGGGCCCTACGAGCAGTACTTC.

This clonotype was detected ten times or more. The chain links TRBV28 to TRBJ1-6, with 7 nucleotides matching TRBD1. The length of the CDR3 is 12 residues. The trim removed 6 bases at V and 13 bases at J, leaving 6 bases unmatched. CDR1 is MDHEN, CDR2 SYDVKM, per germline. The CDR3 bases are TGTGCCAGCAGCTCCCCGGGACAGCCCCTCCACTTT. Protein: CASSSPGQPLHF.

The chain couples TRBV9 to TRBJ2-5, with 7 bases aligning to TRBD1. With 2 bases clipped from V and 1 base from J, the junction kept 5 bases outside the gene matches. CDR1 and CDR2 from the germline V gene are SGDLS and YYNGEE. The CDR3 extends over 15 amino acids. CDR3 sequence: CASSVGTAVQETQYF. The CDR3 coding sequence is TGTGCCAGCAGCGTTGGGACAGCGGTCCAAGAGACCCAGTACTTC.

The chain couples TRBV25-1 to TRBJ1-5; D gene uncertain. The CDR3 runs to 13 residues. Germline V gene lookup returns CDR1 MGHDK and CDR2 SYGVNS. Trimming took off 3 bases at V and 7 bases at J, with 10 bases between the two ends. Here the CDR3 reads CASSEGFRQPQHF. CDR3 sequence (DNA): TGTGCCAGCAGTGAGGGGTTCCGGCAGCCCCAGCATTTT.

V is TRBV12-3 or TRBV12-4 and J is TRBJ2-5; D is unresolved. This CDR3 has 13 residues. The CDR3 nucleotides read TGTGCTAGTGGTTTTGGCAGTCTGGAGACCCAGTACTTC. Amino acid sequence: CASGFGSLETQYF.

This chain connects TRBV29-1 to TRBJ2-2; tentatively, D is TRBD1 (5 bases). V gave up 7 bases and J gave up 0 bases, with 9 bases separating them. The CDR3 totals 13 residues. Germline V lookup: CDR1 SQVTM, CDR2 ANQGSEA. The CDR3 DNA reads TGCAGCGGACAGTCGACGAACACCGGGGAGCTGTTTTTT. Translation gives CSGQSTNTGELFF.

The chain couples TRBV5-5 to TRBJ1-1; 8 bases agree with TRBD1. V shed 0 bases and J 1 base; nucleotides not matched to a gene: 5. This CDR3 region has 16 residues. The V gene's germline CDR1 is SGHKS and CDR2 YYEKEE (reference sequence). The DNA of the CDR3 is TGTGCCAGCAGCTTGGACTGGACAGGGAGGAACACTGAAGCTTTCTTT. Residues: CASSLDWTGRNTEAFF.

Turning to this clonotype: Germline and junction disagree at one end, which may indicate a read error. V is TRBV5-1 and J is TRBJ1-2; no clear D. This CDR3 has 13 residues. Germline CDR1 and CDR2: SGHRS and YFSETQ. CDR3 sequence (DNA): TGCGCCAGCAGCTTGGACTTGAACTATGGCTACATCTTC. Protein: CASSLDLNYGYIF.

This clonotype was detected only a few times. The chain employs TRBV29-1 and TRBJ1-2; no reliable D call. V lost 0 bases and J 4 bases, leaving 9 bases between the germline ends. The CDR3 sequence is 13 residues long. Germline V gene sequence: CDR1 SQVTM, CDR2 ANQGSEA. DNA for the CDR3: TGCAGCGTTGAAGAGGGCCAGTCCTATGGCTACACCTTC. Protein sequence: CSVEEGQSYGYTF.